Detailed here is one TCR beta chain. This clonotype was detected ten times or more. Its antigen remains unidentified. No much larger clone is present one base from it, and per-base qualities are unavailable. Ficoll-Paque density gradient centrifugation was used to isolate PBMCs. The V end loses 6 bases and the J end loses 1 base, and a stretch of 19 bases separates them. The CDR3 goes from the cysteine to the phenylalanine over 18 residues. Left in the record is the CDR3 DNA by itself, 54 bases read in frame from the first base. For CDR1 and CDR2, the germline V gene lists MGHDK and SYGVNS. This specimen comes from a study of T-cell memory formation after mild COVID-19 (dated by TCRdb to the early 2020s). For the study in its entirety: TCR sequence clusters from the two donors were largely donor specific. Longitudinal TCRalpha and TCRbeta repertoire sequencing tracked T-cell clones expanding and contracting after mild COVID-19 in two donors. Two young, previously healthy adult volunteers, one female and one male, were included in the cohort.

What the work shows at the level of the full study, not this receptor alone: Whether the second-wave clones peaking on day 37 were SARS-CoV-2 specific was not confirmed. The detection of some responding clones in pre-infection memory suggests that pre-existing cross-reactive memory T cells joined the SARS-CoV-2 response. Clones contracting from day 15 to 85 had balanced CD4/CD8 phenotypes, while a second wave expanding from day 15 to 37 was biased towards CD4+. Contracting CD4+ clones turned up mainly in the CM and EM memory subsets, whereas EMRA was where CD8+ clones were enriched. Only a couple of mild cases were covered in the study, and larger cohorts including severe cases with pre-infection samples were considered necessary.

TCRdb shows the sequencer as Illumina NovaSeq 6000. TCRalpha and TCRbeta cDNA libraries were built by 5'RACE with constant-segment primers, adding sample barcodes and unique molecular identifiers. Trizol reagent was used to extract RNA from every sample. Amplification of the libraries took two PCR steps, and the second step added a second sample barcode plus Illumina TruSeq adapters. Sequencing of the libraries was done on an Illumina NovaSeq, producing 2 x 150 bp paired-end reads. As for the original processing: The reads were demultiplexed and collapsed into UMI-guided consensus sequences using migec v1.2.7. With mixcr v2.1.11, UMI consensuses were aligned to TRA and TRB V and J templates and assembled into clonotypes. A clonotype was counted as expanded or contracted only if both edgeR and NoisET called the change significant, with noise models trained on biological replicates. For edgeR calls, the thresholds were a false discovery rate-adjusted p below 0.01 and a log2 fold-change of 1. As an exploratory analysis of dynamics, max-normalized trajectories of the 1000 most abundant clonotypes were examined with PCA combined with hierarchical clustering. Separately sequenced CD4+ and CD8+ repertoires were used to assign a CD4 or CD8 phenotype to each responding clone. The public reads were run again by TCRdb, first through fastp at Q25 and then through MiXCR, and only productive beta chains were kept. A single entry per CDR3 protein holds the most common genes and DNA from its merged rows. It is TCRdb's table, rather than the study itself, that gives the V and J calls and clone size. Present in this sample are roughly 200,000 distinct CDR3 sequences, 16% of which were seen just once. Approximately 2% of the sample comes from the top ten.

The TCR sequence derives from an adult woman who had mild COVID-19 (a few samples of this study predate the infection). The sample titles of this study are shuffled in the database, so cell type and time point are left out; the donor was told from shared clones. The sequenced sample consisted of PBMCs or a T cell subset sorted from them (not recorded which). The chain is assembled from TRBV25-1 and TRBJ2-6; the D segment is perhaps TRBD1 or TRBD2, each sharing 5 matched bases. CDR3 sequence: CASSAPVSGGSGANVLTF. The DNA is as follows: TGTGCCAGCAGCGCCCCTGTTAGTGGGGGTTCTGGGGCCAACGTCCTGACTTTC.